The sequence of this T cell receptor beta chain was determined in a study of Ad26.COV2.S vaccination and SARS-CoV-2 variants. Study background: Donor joined the COV1001 Ad26.COV2.S trial arm. In the study, Ad26.COV2.S was injected intramuscularly once, or twice 56 days apart.

This CDR3 spans 16 amino acids. V shed 4 bases and J shed 0 bases, with 11 bases lying between them. Germline assignment: CDR1 SGDLS and CDR2 YYNGEE. This table comes from immunoSEQ multiplex PCR, and its TCRdb copy is limited to in-frame clones, with some not included. In the table there are a few hundred thousand clones, approximately 88% of which are singletons. As for treatment: around 19 received Ad26.COV2.S at low or high dose, single or two shots; 5 received placebo; per-sample allocation not given. Day 63 after the first injection of vaccine or placebo was the sampling time. The sequence derives from a person aged 18-60 years who received the Ad26.COV2.S COVID-19 vaccine or a placebo. Source: peripheral blood, taken in a trial of Ad26.COV2.S vaccine versus placebo. The genes are TRBV9 and TRBJ2-6; maybe TRBD1 (5 bases). The CDR3 here is CASSPRQSSGANVLTF. The CDR3 DNA follows: TGTGCCAGCAGCCCCCGACAGTCCTCTGGGGCCAACGTCCTGACTTTC.